This T cell receptor beta chain was obtained from a study of T cell responses to AZD1222 COVID-19 vaccine (dated by TCRdb to 2020 to 2022). Broadly, across the study: AZD1222 recipients with second doses at about 4 weeks or about 12 weeks were pooled, because spike-specific TCR depth and breadth did not differ between schedules. A total of 230 to 250 trial participants underwent TCR sequencing, of whom about 200 received two doses of AZD1222 and about 25 received two doses of the MenACWY control vaccine. Trial participants were enrolled into age subgroups of 18-55, 56-69 and 70-plus years, which contained roughly 140, 27 and 60 TCR-sequenced participants, respectively.

The CDR3 regions of human TCRbeta chains were analyzed by immunosequencing. For the original study's pipeline: TCRs in the repertoires were compared against a reference library of SARS-CoV-2-specific TCRs that had been generated with the MIRA antigen-specificity platform. Breadth was defined as the fraction of unique TCRs that were SARS-CoV-2-associated, and depth was defined as the fraction of total T cells that were SARS-CoV-2-associated. Using the MIRA data, every spike-specific TCR was mapped to the spike region that the TCR reacted to and assigned to either a CD4 or a CD8 class. Log10-transformed breadth and depth values were compared by one-way ANOVA with Sidak's multiple comparisons tests. This is the immuneACCESS table as TCRdb keeps it, with only in-frame sequences that have V and J called. A part of the clones is gone; compared with another copy, unresolved V genes explain less than half, and the rest is unexplained. For V, J and clone size, that table is used; D and trimming come from the DNA. The sample profile shows around 99,000 clones; 85% to 95% of them were found once. Jointly, the top ten make up roughly 13% of the sample.

On the study overall, not on this receptor specifically: Only five to seven AZD1222 recipients were SARS-CoV-2 seropositive at baseline, limiting conclusions about previously exposed vaccinees. After two AZD1222 doses, both the breadth and the depth of spike-specific TCRs were significantly higher than at day 0 and than in MenACWY recipients. Because no day 14 peak-response samples were available, the repertoires could be characterized only after the peak T cell response. Reportedly, almost half of the unique spike-specific TCRs recognized epitopes lying outside the regions that are mutated in the B.1.351 and B.1.1.7 variants. The 56-69-year group was small, and its depth increase did not reach significance, likely because of low power. The vaccine-associated CD4 TCRs covered the entire spike protein, and the dominant responses fell in regions 160-218 and 743-854. Most participants were white British and females outnumbered males, and the authors suggested that clonal diversity may have been underestimated.

Remarks on this clone: Its antigen remains undetermined. Base qualities are missing; no much larger clone stands one base away.

Sample time point, as interpreted from the label and publication: baseline before first vaccination. Vaccinee samples came from UK trials COV001 and COV002, including a single-blind randomized controlled phase 2/3 trial of AZD1222 (ChAdOx1 nCoV-19) in healthy adults. For TCRbeta chain sequencing, PBMC samples from trial participants were taken at day 0 and at day 28 after the second dose. CDR1 and CDR2 were assigned from the germline V gene as MNHEY and SVGAGI. At the junction V is shortened by 7 bases and J by 11 bases, with 15 bases in between. CDR3 length: 11 amino acids, cysteine to phenylalanine. The only DNA kept is the CDR3, 33 bases in frame from the first base.

The sequence came from an adult in good health. The rearrangement combines TRBV6-5 with TRBJ2-7; the D gene assignment is ambiguous. The starting material was peripheral blood, obtained on day 0 of AZD1222 vaccination. The CDR3 reads as follows: CASKGLLEEYF. The nucleotides read TGTGCCAGCAAAGGTTTGTTAGAGGAGTACTTC.